This T cell receptor beta chain was obtained from a study of CD8 T cells in Susac syndrome. With regard to this clonotype: The antigen is not known.

Reverse transcription of roughly 0.45 to 1 ug RNA used random hexamers. Multiplex PCR with immunoSEQ amplified the TCR beta CDR3 across 54 Vbeta and 13 Jbeta. TCRdb re-analysed the immunoSEQ multiplex PCR reads in MiXCR, keeping a single row per CDR3 protein. The sample records under 150,000 distinct CDR3 sequences, around 75% being singletons. Findings and caveats of the study: An acknowledgment was made by the study that its TCR sequencing and HLA analysis involved relatively few individuals.

The authors sequenced TCR beta from blood CD8+ and CD4+ T cells. Through negative isolation, CD4+ and CD8+ T cells were obtained, while TEMRA cells were enriched using FACS. This CDR3 is 15 amino acids long. V gave up 0 bases and J gave up 3 bases, with 12 bases separating them. Per germline, CDR1 LGHNA and CDR2 YNFKEQ. This chain links TRBV4-2 with TRBJ2-7, with D possibly being TRBD1 or TRBD2 (6 bases each). This clonotype was obtained from a human donor with multiple sclerosis. Input material: CD8+ T cells from PBMCs. The CDR3 here is CASSQDMGGSYEQYF. DNA of the CDR3: TGTGCCAGCAGCCAAGATATGGGGGGCAGCTACGAGCAGTACTTC.